Shown below are 27 T cell receptor beta chains from a single sample sequenced in a study of response to subunit inactivated influenza vaccine. TCRdb fed the RT-PCR reads into MiXCR, producing one record per CDR3 protein. The sample includes around 540,000 distinct CDR3 sequences, 10% to 15% seen only once; the top ten take 10%. The sample in question was PBMCs from blood, obtained on the day of vaccination. Receptors originate from a man aged 50 or older who received an inactivated influenza vaccine.

The chain combines TRBV20-1 with TRBJ2-1; 8 nucleotides agree with TRBD2. Trimming removed 1 base from V and 0 bases from J; junction bases left unmatched: 5. This CDR3 comprises 16 residues. Germline lookup yields CDR1 DFQATT and CDR2 SNEGSKA (reference sequence). The CDR3 coding sequence is TGCAGTGCTAGAGTTTTCGGGGGGGGCTCCTACAATGAGCAGTTCTTC. The encoded protein is CSARVFGGGSYNEQFF.

The gene calls are TRBV30 and TRBJ2-6; D gene ambiguous. CDR1 is GTSNPN and CDR2 is SVGIG in the germline V gene (reference sequence). The V end was cut by 1 base, the J end by 0 bases, with 7 bases between. This CDR3 has 15 amino acids. As DNA, the CDR3 is TGTGCCTGGAGTGGATCTAGCTCTGGGGCCAACGTCCTGACTTTC. Its protein product is CAWSGSSSGANVLTF.

This clonotype was detected ten times or more. The chain uses TRBV12-3 or TRBV12-4 and TRBJ2-5, with D perhaps TRBD1 (6 bases). Trimming left V 6 bases short and J 5 bases short, with 10 bases between. This CDR3 has 12 residues. The CDR3 loop reads CASRLRGETQYF. The CDR3 coding sequence is TGTGCCAGCAGGCTCAGGGGTGAGACCCAGTACTTC.

There are many counts of this clonotype. This sequence joins TRBV5-6 and TRBJ2-7, with D unresolved. The V gene's germline CDR1 is SGHDT and CDR2 YYEEEE. The germline V and J ends were trimmed by 0 bases and 2 bases, with 12 bases remaining between them. This CDR3 contains 15 residues. The CDR3 coding sequence is TGTGCCAGCAGCTTGGGGAGCTTCCCTACCTACGAGCAGTACTTC. Translation: CASSLGSFPTYEQYF.

This clonotype appeared a few times. This chain links TRBV4-2 with TRBJ1-5, with 9 bases matching TRBD1. Looked up from germline, CDR1 is LGHNA and CDR2 is YNFKEQ. This CDR3 is 15 amino acids long. The J segment lost 5 bases and the V segment lost 2 bases, leaving 4 bases of the junction unmatched. The CDR3 nucleotides are TGTGCCAGCAGCCAAATTAGACAGGGGGATCAGCCCCAGCATTTT. It translates to CASSQIRQGDQPQHF.

The J gene is TRBJ2-1, the V gene TRBV4-3; TRBD2 matches at 9 bases. This CDR3 has 16 amino acids. Germline loops: CDR1 LGHNA, CDR2 YSLEER. Trimming at V came to 1 base and at J to 5 bases, leaving 6 bases not matched to a gene. CDR3: CASSQGGLAGNNEQFF. The CDR3 DNA follows: TGCGCCAGCAGCCAAGGAGGGCTAGCGGGGAACAATGAGCAGTTCTTC.

This clonotype was seen a few times. The gene calls are TRBV20-1 and TRBJ2-7; D might be TRBD2 (5 bases). Trimming removed 3 bases from V and 7 bases from J, with 16 bases in between. Germline loops: CDR1 DFQATT, CDR2 SNEGSKA (reference sequence). This CDR3 has 13 residues. The CDR3 protein is CSASDSVGVEQYF. CDR3 DNA sequence: TGCAGTGCTAGTGATAGCGTGGGAGTGGAGCAGTACTTC.

This clonotype appeared a few times. CDR3 amino acids: CGERTTDTQYF. CDR3 DNA: TGTGGGGAGCGGACCACAGATACGCAGTATTTT. V gene TRBV7-2 combines with J gene TRBJ2-3; D may be TRBD2 (5 bases). Germline CDR1 reads SGHTA; CDR2 reads FQGNSA. The CDR3 covers 11 residues.

This clonotype was observed once. V and J are TRBV12-3 or TRBV12-4 and TRBJ2-5, with D unclear. V shed 1 base and J shed 7 bases, with 13 bases lying between them. CDR3 length: 14 amino acids. CDR3 coding DNA: TGTGCCAGCAGTTTAGGAAGCAGCTTCGGGACCCAGTACTTC. The encoded protein is CASSLGSSFGTQYF.

As regards this clonotype: At one end, the junction sequence differs from germline, possibly due to a read error. The chain couples TRBV7-3 to TRBJ2-3; 7 nucleotides align to TRBD2. CDR1 is SGHTA, CDR2 FQGTGA, per germline. The CDR3 has 18 residues. CDR3 sequence: CASCLSGTSPDSTDTQYF. In DNA form, the CDR3 reads TGTGCCAGCTGCTTAAGCGGGACTTCTCCAGACTCCACAGATACGCAGTATTTT.

This clonotype was picked up a small number of times. This chain links TRBV28 with TRBJ2-5; a weak D match, TRBD2 (6 bases). CDR3 length: 14 amino acids. The V gene lost 5 bases and the J gene lost 1 base, with 11 bases spanning the gap. Looked up from germline, CDR1 is MDHEN and CDR2 is SYDVKM. Here the CDR3 reads CASSLGTFQETQYF. In nucleotides, the CDR3 is TGTGCCAGCAGTCTCGGGACTTTCCAAGAGACCCAGTACTTC. Variable domain in full (rest from reference TRBV28 and TRBJ2-5): DVKVTQSSRYLVKRTGEKVFLECVQDMDHENMFWYRQDPGLGLRLIYFSYDVKMKEKGDIPEGYSVSREKKERFSLILESASTNQTSMYLCASSLGTFQETQYFGPGTRLLVL.

The rearrangement links TRBV7-9 to TRBJ1-4, with D perhaps matching TRBD1 (6 bases). The CDR3 totals 14 residues. CDR1 is SEHNR, CDR2 FQNEAQ, per germline (reference sequence). Trimming took off 4 bases at V and 7 bases at J, with 13 bases between the two ends. The CDR3 here is CASSSGTTTEKLFF. The CDR3 coding sequence is TGTGCCAGCAGCTCCGGGACAACAACTGAAAAACTGTTTTTT.

Ten or more counts support this clonotype. The J gene is TRBJ1-2, the V gene TRBV4-2; TRBD1 might be the D (5 bases). CDR1 is LGHNA and CDR2 is YNFKEQ in the germline V gene. Trimming removed 4 bases from V and 1 base from J, with 10 bases in between. The CDR3 loop spans 14 amino acids. CDR3 region: CASSLEGINYGYTF. CDR3 bases: TGTGCCAGCAGCCTCGAGGGGATTAACTATGGCTACACCTTC.

This clonotype was observed a handful of times. This sequence joins TRBV20-1 and TRBJ2-7; D is uncertain. Trimming left V 6 bases short and J 5 bases short, with 14 bases between. The CDR3 runs to 12 residues. Germline values: CDR1 DFQATT, CDR2 SNEGSKA (reference sequence). In nucleotides, the CDR3 is TGCAGTGCCAGCTCCTTAACTAACGAGCAGTACTTC. It yields the protein CSASSLTNEQYF.

V gene TRBV5-1 combines with J gene TRBJ2-7; D is undetermined. Germline assignment: CDR1 SGHRS and CDR2 YFSETQ. This CDR3 comprises 14 residues. The V gene lost 2 bases and the J gene lost 5 bases, with 14 bases spanning the gap. DNA for the CDR3: TGCGCCAGCAGCTTACGACGGTTCCTCCACGAGCAGTACTTC. It is translated as CASSLRRFLHEQYF. Filled out from reference TRBV5-1 and TRBJ2-7, the complete variable domain reads KAGVTQTPRYLIKTRGQQVTLSCSPISGHRSVSWYQQTPGQGLQFLFEYFSETQRNKGNFPGRFSGRQFSNSRSEMNVSTLELGDSALYLCASSLRRFLHEQYFGPGTRLTVT.

This sequence joins TRBV6-2 or TRBV6-3 and TRBJ2-1; D is uncertain. The ends were cut back, 0 bases at V and 0 bases at J, with 12 bases in the middle. Per the germline V gene, CDR1 is MNHEY and CDR2 is SVGEGT. The CDR3 is 17 residues long. CDR3 amino acids: CASSYSTTAISYNEQFF. Here the CDR3 DNA reads TGTGCCAGCAGTTACTCGACAACAGCCATCTCCTACAATGAGCAGTTCTTC.

This clonotype turned up a few times. This chain uses TRBV5-1 with TRBJ2-2; no reliable D call. V lost 5 bases and J 5 bases, leaving 13 bases between the germline ends. The CDR3 consists of 14 residues. CDR1 is SGHRS, CDR2 YFSETQ, per germline. CDR3 sequence (DNA): TGCGCCAGCAGACTCGACTCTAAAACCGGGGAGCTGTTTTTT. Its protein is CASRLDSKTGELFF. The full variable domain, rest sourced from reference TRBV5-1 and TRBJ2-2, is KAGVTQTPRYLIKTRGQQVTLSCSPISGHRSVSWYQQTPGQGLQFLFEYFSETQRNKGNFPGRFSGRQFSNSRSEMNVSTLELGDSALYLCASRLDSKTGELFFGEGSRLTVL.

The table lists this clonotype with many counts. The chain combines TRBV20-1 with TRBJ2-4, with D perhaps being TRBD1 or TRBD2 (5 bases each). V was pared by 5 bases and J by 0 bases, with 14 bases between. This CDR3 spans 15 amino acids. Germline V lookup: CDR1 DFQATT, CDR2 SNEGSKA (reference sequence). The CDR3 protein is CSAGPWDLAKNIQYF. The CDR3 DNA sequence: TGCAGTGCTGGCCCATGGGACCTAGCCAAAAACATTCAGTACTTC.

This clonotype showed up many times. This rearrangement joins TRBV12-3 or TRBV12-4 to TRBJ2-2, with a possible D match to TRBD1 (6 bases). The CDR3 is 14 residues long. Trimming stripped 3 bases from V and 7 bases from J, with 12 bases between. This chain's CDR3 is CASSFWTENGELFF. The CDR3 DNA is TGTGCCAGCAGTTTCTGGACAGAGAACGGGGAGCTGTTTTTT.

The chain joins TRBV4-1 to TRBJ2-1, with 8 bases matching TRBD2. V dropped 0 bases and J dropped 5; count of bases not matched to a gene: 6. The CDR3 contains 16 residues. CDR1 is MGHRA, CDR2 YSYEKL, per germline. The CDR3 region is CASSQDATSVHNEQFF. The CDR3 DNA is TGCGCCAGCAGCCAAGATGCGACTAGCGTTCACAATGAGCAGTTCTTC.

The CDR3 here is CASSLGGTGRNEQFF. The CDR3 bases are TGTGCCAGCAGCTTGGGTGGGACAGGGAGGAATGAGCAGTTCTTC. The V and J genes are TRBV5-6 and TRBJ2-1, with 9 bases aligning to TRBD1. The CDR3 contains 15 residues. Trimming cost V 0 bases and J 7 bases; bases outside gene matches: 5. Germline loops: CDR1 SGHDT, CDR2 YYEEEE.

This clonotype was seen more than once but under ten times. As DNA, the CDR3 is TGTGCCATCAGTGGTTTGACTTACAATGAGCAGTTCTTC. Translated, it gives CAISGLTYNEQFF. The rearrangement joins TRBV10-3 to TRBJ2-1; D gene ambiguous. The germline V and J ends were trimmed by 4 bases and 4 bases, with 8 bases remaining between them. The CDR3 length is 13 residues. Germline values: CDR1 ENHRY, CDR2 SYGVKD.

The CDR3 protein is CASSPKGSGGQKDTQYF. The CDR3 region has the DNA TGCGCCAGCAGCCCGAAAGGGTCGGGGGGGCAGAAAGATACGCAGTATTTT. The V gene is TRBV4-1, the J gene TRBJ2-3; 8 bases match TRBD2. J was trimmed by 5 bases and V by 4 bases; bases with no gene match: 14. The CDR3 has 17 amino acids. Germline assignment: CDR1 MGHRA and CDR2 YSYEKL.

This clonotype was counted only a few times. The chain joins TRBV11-3 to TRBJ1-4, with D uncertain. Germline V lookup: CDR1 SGHNT, CDR2 YENEEA. This CDR3 spans 17 amino acids. Trimming shortened V by 5 bases and J by 7 bases, and 23 bases separated the two germline ends. The CDR3 region has the DNA TGTGCCAGCAGCCTTCCATCGCCCCAGATTAAGGGTGAAAAACTGTTTTTT. The encoded protein is CASSLPSPQIKGEKLFF.

In its sample, this clonotype was seen a few times. The chain's CDR3 is CASSLGSGKQYF. The DNA for the CDR3 is TGTGCCAGCTCTCTTGGGAGTGGAAAGCAGTATTTT. This chain uses TRBV11-3 with TRBJ2-3; TRBD2 might be the D (5 bases). Deletions cut 8 bases from V and 11 bases from J, with 17 bases between. Germline CDR1 and CDR2: SGHNT and YENEEA. This CDR3 region has 12 residues. Looking up the rest from reference TRBV11-3 and TRBJ2-3 gives the full variable domain: EAGVVQSPRYKIIEKKQPVAFWCNPISGHNTLYWYLQNLGQGPELLIRYENEEAVDDSQLPKDRFSAERLKGVDSTLKIQPAELGDSAVYLCASSLGSGKQYFGPGTRLTVL.

The chain couples TRBV29-1 to TRBJ1-2; D is unresolved. Germline values: CDR1 SQVTM, CDR2 ANQGSEA. The CDR3 contains 12 residues. The V gene lost 3 bases and the J gene lost 5 bases, with 10 bases spanning the gap. The CDR3 sequence: CSVDSPVYGYTF. CDR3 nucleotide sequence: TGCAGCGTTGACTCCCCAGTATATGGCTACACCTTC. Supplemented by reference TRBV29-1 and TRBJ1-2, the full variable domain reads SAVISQKPSRDICQRGTSLTIQCQVDSQVTMMFWYRQQPGQSLTLIATANQGSEATYESGFVIDKFPISRPNLTFSTLTVSNMSPEDSSIYLCSVDSPVYGYTFGSGTRLTVV.

This clonotype was recorded a few times. The genes are TRBV3-1 and TRBJ2-1; perhaps TRBD1 as D (6 bases). The CDR3 totals 15 residues. The germline gives CDR1 LGHDT, CDR2 YNNKEL (reference sequence). V gave up 0 bases and J gave up 7 bases, with 13 bases separating them. DNA for the CDR3: TGTGCCAGCAGCCAAGAGGGGGCTAGCCTGAATGAGCAGTTCTTC. Its translation is CASSQEGASLNEQFF.